The clone carrying this T cell receptor beta chain was detected many times. Its specificity is unknown. Each donor gave ten milliliters of peripheral blood. These data belong to a study of blood T cells in healthy people across ages. Study-level findings and limits: Older age coincided with a roughly linear decline in TCR beta diversity per million T cells.

PCR was performed a second time for about 6 to 12 cycles using a sample-barcoded 5' primer and a J-beta primer mix. TCRdb itself ran the 5' RACE reads through MiXCR, one entry per CDR3 protein. The data contain about 970,000 distinct CDR3 sequences, roughly half of them singletons. The clonotype was recovered from a woman aged 60-75 years in good health. Sequencing was carried out using blood.

CDR3 region: CSVVGLAGNEQYF. The CDR3, as DNA: TGCAGCGTTGTGGGACTAGCGGGAAACGAGCAGTACTTC. The rearrangement joins TRBV29-1 to TRBJ2-7, with 13 bases that match TRBD2. Losses at the gene ends were 4 bases for V and 5 bases for J; bases not matched to a gene: 2. Germline-derived CDR1 and CDR2 are SQVTM and ANQGSEA. The CDR3 spans 13 residues.